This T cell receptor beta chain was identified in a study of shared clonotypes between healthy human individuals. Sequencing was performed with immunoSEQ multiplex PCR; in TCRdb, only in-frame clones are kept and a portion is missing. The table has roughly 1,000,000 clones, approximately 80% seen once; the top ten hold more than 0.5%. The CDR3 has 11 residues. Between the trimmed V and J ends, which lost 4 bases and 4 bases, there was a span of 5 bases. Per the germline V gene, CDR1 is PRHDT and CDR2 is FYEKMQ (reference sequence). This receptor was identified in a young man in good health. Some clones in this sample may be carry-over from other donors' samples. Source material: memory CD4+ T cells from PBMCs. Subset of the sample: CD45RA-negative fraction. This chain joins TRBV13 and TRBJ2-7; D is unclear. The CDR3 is CASSYRYEQYF. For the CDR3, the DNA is TGTGCCAGCAGCTATAGATACGAGCAGTACTTC.